Described below is a single TCR beta chain sequence and its context. Its antigen is unknown. In patients aged 18 to 65, hyperthyroidism was newly diagnosed, with duration under 2 months. Not enrolled were patients with uncontrolled infection, other autoimmune disease, pregnancy or lactation. The data originate from a study of T cells in Graves' hyperthyroidism and ophthalmopathy. Study summary: At initial diagnosis, before any treatment had begun, peripheral blood was obtained. Broader study findings: Ophthalmopathy and stable hyperthyroidism were separated by a 13 V-J model.

Amplified TCR beta CDR3 regions derived from RNA transcripts. The TCR CDR3 first-round RT-PCR relied on the HTBI primer set. In TCRdb, the multiplex PCR reads were re-called with MiXCR into one record per CDR3 protein. Among approximately 400,000 distinct CDR3 sequences listed, about 20% were seen once. Trimming pared 6 bases from V and 6 bases from J, leaving 11 bases between. The germline gives CDR1 SNHLY, CDR2 FYNNEI. The CDR3 spans 13 residues. The rearrangement links TRBV2 to TRBJ2-2; a weak D match, TRBD2 (5 bases). The sequencing input was blood. This clonotype was obtained from a woman aged 18-30 years with Graves' hyperthyroidism. CDR3 nucleotide sequence: TGTGCCAGCAGCGCAGGAGGTGCCGGGGAGCTGTTTTTT. The encoded protein is CASSAGGAGELFF.